This entry describes one T cell receptor (beta chain). No antigen is known for it. No base quality values were provided; no much bigger clone lies one nucleotide off. Rearranged CDR3 beta regions were amplified from genomic DNA with multiplex V and J primers using the immunoSEQ TRB Survey service. Survey-level sequencing depth of up to 500,000 reads per sample was used to keep depth equal across samples. Libraries were purified, pooled and sequenced on Illumina technology. On the study's bioinformatics: Productive clonality, sample overlap, pairwise scatters, CDR3 beta length, V/D/J gene usage and productiveness were assessed with immunoSEQ online tools. Calculated diversity was defined as the number of unique rearrangements divided by total templates times 100, and Shannon and Simpson indices were additionally computed. Principal component analysis used the R prcomp function and ggbiplot package on Z-score normalized data. Morisita's index was used to quantify blood-rectal clonal overlap within each subject. TCRdb's version of the immuneACCESS table is confined to in-frame rearrangements and falls short of the full clone set. An unresolved V gene accounts for under half of the shortfall where checked; the remainder is of unknown origin. The V and J calls and the clone size are those of that table, but D and trimming were determined from the DNA. Present in this sample are about 60,000 clones, over 80% of which were seen just once. Around 1.5% of the sample lies in the top ten.

V gives up 2 bases and J gives up 8 bases, and the segment between their germline ends measures 9 bases. Via the germline V gene, CDR1 is MDHEN and CDR2 SYDVKM. The CDR3 sequence holds 12 residues, the cysteine and phenylalanine included. This entry keeps only the CDR3 DNA: 36 bases, framed from base 1. The data derive from a study of pediatric ulcerative colitis (dated by TCRdb to the late 2010s). Concerning the study at large: About nine newly diagnosed, treatment-naive pediatric ulcerative colitis patients and a few non-IBD control children each provided paired blood and rectal samples. Summary of the overall study and its limitations: A couple of rectal CDR3 clonotypes were present in all ulcerative colitis patients and in none of the controls. Because the repertoires came from total lymphocyte DNA, rare subsets such as regulatory T cells may have patterns that are not reflected. With only a few individuals, the healthy control group was small. Significantly higher autologous blood-rectal clonal overlap was found in ulcerative colitis patients than in controls, which suggested increased T cell trafficking to inflamed tissue. For technical reasons, substantially fewer templates were yielded by the blood samples of a couple of patients, and these blood samples were excluded from blood-rectal overlap analysis. Features of the rectal repertoire distinguished controls, mild-moderate colitis patients and acute severe colitis patients, and in acute severe colitis, rectal diversity was reduced because of clonal expansions.

In controls, colonoscopy was performed for suspected IBD, macroscopically and histologically normal endoscopy was observed, and no IBD diagnosis was made within the following year. A blood sample was drawn at the time of the colonoscopy. The Wizard kit (Promega) was used to extract genomic DNA from the blood and intestinal samples. Sequencing was done on a sample of blood. The TCR comes from a boy aged 5-17 years who was a control in a study of pediatric ulcerative colitis. The V and J segments used are TRBV28 and TRBJ1-1; no D gene is confidently identified. The CDR3 region reads CASSLKEREAFF. The nucleotides are TGTGCCAGCAGTTTAAAGGAAAGAGAAGCTTTCTTT.